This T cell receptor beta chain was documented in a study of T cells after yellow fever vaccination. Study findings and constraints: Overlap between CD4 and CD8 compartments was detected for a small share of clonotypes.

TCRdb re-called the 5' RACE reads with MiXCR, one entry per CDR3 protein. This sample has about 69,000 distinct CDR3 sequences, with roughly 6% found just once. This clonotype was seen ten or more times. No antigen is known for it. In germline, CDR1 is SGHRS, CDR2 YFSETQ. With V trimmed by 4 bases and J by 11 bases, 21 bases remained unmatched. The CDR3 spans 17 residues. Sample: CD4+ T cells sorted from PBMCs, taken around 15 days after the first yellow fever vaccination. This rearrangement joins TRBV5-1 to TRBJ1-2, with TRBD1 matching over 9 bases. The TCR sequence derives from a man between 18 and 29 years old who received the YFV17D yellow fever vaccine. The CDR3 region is CASSSSQSTGTGSRYTF. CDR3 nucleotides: TGCGCCAGCAGCAGTTCTCAATCCACCGGGACAGGGTCTCGGTACACCTTC.